A selection of T cell receptor beta chains follows, all from one sample in a study of blood T cell repertoires in COVID-19. TCRdb keeps only in-frame clones here, not all; method: immunoSEQ multiplex PCR. The sample carries about 150,000 clones, 85% to 90% recorded once. The sample taken for sequencing was peripheral blood. These receptors were taken from a man between 18 and 29 years old with COVID-19, enrolled during active disease. Both conserved end residues are part of each CDR3. Fields, in order: D gene, clone size, V gene, J gene, CDR3 DNA, CDR3 protein. A D gene is named only where the DNA matches it firmly. Clone size is stated in some rows and not others, as once, few, many or a class when expanded.

>NA|NA|TRBV7-8|TRBJ1-2
TGTGCCAGCAGCTTAGGGCGAAGGGGGAAAGAGCGGGGCTACACCTTC
CASSLGRRGKERGYTF
>TRBD1|NA|TRBV4-1|TRBJ1-5
TGCGCCAGCAGTCCCTTCGACAGGGGCGGCAATCAGCCCCAGCATTTT
CASSPFDRGGNQPQHF
>TRBD1|NA|TRBV3-1/TRBV3-2|TRBJ2-7
TGTGCCAGCAGCCCCCCCGACAGGGAAGAGCAGTACTTC
CASSPPDREEQYF
>TRBD2|NA|TRBV4-2|TRBJ2-2
TGTGCCAGCAGCCAAGGCGGGGGAAGGAACACCGGGGAGCTGTTTTTT
CASSQGGGRNTGELFF
>NA|once|TRBV28|TRBJ1-2
TGTGCCGCCCAAGGGGGGGCTAAGGTCTATGGCTACACCTTC
CAAQGGAKVYGYTF
>NA|NA|TRBV28|TRBJ1-2
TGTGCCAGCAGTACGGACAGTCTGTATGGCTACACCTTC
CASSTDSLYGYTF
>TRBD1|NA|TRBV5-6|TRBJ2-7
TGTGCCAGCAGCCGACCGGGACAGTCAAACCGCTACGAGCAGTACTTC
CASSRPGQSNRYEQYF
>TRBD2|once|TRBV6-5|TRBJ2-5
TGTGCCAGCAGACTAGCGGGAGTCGAGACCCAGTACTTC
CASRLAGVETQYF
>NA|NA|TRBV5-5|TRBJ2-7
TGTGCCAGCAGCGCGCCGTACACAGGTATCGAGCAGTACTTC
CASSAPYTGIEQYF
>NA|NA|TRBV7-6|TRBJ2-5
TGTGCCAGCAGCTTAATTCTGAGGGTTGGGCAAGAGACCCAGTACTTC
CASSLILRVGQETQYF
>TRBD1|few|TRBV24-1|TRBJ2-5
TGTGCCACCAGTGACCACGGGACAGGGGTGGAGACCCAGTACTTC
CATSDHGTGVETQYF
>NA|NA|TRBV29-1|TRBJ1-1
TGCAGCGTTGGGCTTAGACAGTCAAGGGACACTGAAGCTTTCTTT
CSVGLRQSRDTEAFF
>NA|NA|TRBV9|TRBJ2-5
TGTGCCAGCAGCGTACAGGGGAGCGAGACCCAGTACTTC
CASSVQGSETQYF
>NA|NA|TRBV5-6|TRBJ1-2
TGTGCCAGCAGCTATGACACCTATGGCTACACCTTC
CASSYDTYGYTF
>NA|NA|TRBV7-9|TRBJ1-3
TGTGCCAGCAGCTCTTACAGTGACGGCTACTCTGGAAACACCATATATTTT
CASSSYSDGYSGNTIYF
>NA|once|TRBV5-6|TRBJ1-1
TGTGCCAGCAGTTGGGGGGTGTATAACACTGAAGCTTTCTTT
CASSWGVYNTEAFF
>TRBD2|NA|TRBV6-4|TRBJ2-1
TGTGCCAGCAGTGACTCAGCGGGAGAATACAATGAGCAGTTCTTC
CASSDSAGEYNEQFF
>TRBD2|NA|TRBV7-9|TRBJ2-1
TGTGCCAGCACCCCCGGACTAGCGGGAGATGATGAGCAGTTCTTC
CASTPGLAGDDEQFF
>NA|few|TRBV12-1|TRBJ1-4
TGTGCCAGCAGCTTTGAAACCCCCCCGGCGCAGGGGGACCGACCCCACGGAAAACTGCTTTTT
CASSFETPPAQGDRPHGKLLF
>TRBD2|NA|TRBV3-1/TRBV3-2|TRBJ2-3
TGTGCCAGCAGCCCTCTAGCGGGAGGTACAGATACGCAGTATTTT
CASSPLAGGTDTQYF
>TRBD1|NA|TRBV6-5|TRBJ2-7
TGTGCCAGCAGTTCGGGACAGGGAGCCTACGAGCAGTACTTC
CASSSGQGAYEQYF
>NA|NA|TRBV27|TRBJ2-6
TGTGCCAGCAGTTTGCTTGGCGGGGCCAACGTCCTGACTTTC
CASSLLGGANVLTF
>TRBD2|few|TRBV2|TRBJ2-1
TGTGCCAGCAGTGGGGCTAGCGGCTGGCACAATGAGCAGTTCTTC
CASSGASGWHNEQFF
>NA|NA|TRBV9|TRBJ2-1
TGTGCCAGCAGCCCTCCGGGACTGGGACCATACAATGAGCAGTTCTTC
CASSPPGLGPYNEQFF
>NA|NA|TRBV12-3/TRBV12-4|TRBJ2-1
TGTGCCAGCAGCTTTACGGGGTATGAGCAGTTCTTC
CASSFTGYEQFF
>NA|NA|TRBV15|TRBJ1-1
TGTGCCACCAGCAGGGGGGGAAACACTGAAGCTTTCTTT
CATSRGGNTEAFF
>TRBD2|NA|TRBV11-2|TRBJ2-3
TGTGCCAGCAGCCTGACTAGCGGAGGTGGAGATACGCAGTATTTT
CASSLTSGGGDTQYF
>NA|few|TRBV10-3|TRBJ1-5
TGTGCCATCAGTTCCGGGAATCAGCCCCAGCATTTT
CAISSGNQPQHF
>NA|NA|TRBV9|TRBJ1-1
TGTGCCAGCAGCGTAGTTGGTGAGGCTGAAGCTTTCTTT
CASSVVGEAEAFF
>TRBD1|NA|TRBV5-5|TRBJ1-2
TGTGCCAGCAGCGTAACCGGGACAGAGATCTATGGCTACACCTTC
CASSVTGTEIYGYTF
>NA|NA|TRBV5-1|TRBJ1-1
TGCGCCAGCAGCTTGTTCAGGGGCACTGAAGCTTTCTTT
CASSLFRGTEAFF
>NA|NA|TRBV7-6|TRBJ1-6
TGTGCCAGCAGCTTAGGGTCTCCGGACGGGGGTAATTCACCCCTCCACTTT
CASSLGSPDGGNSPLHF
>TRBD1|NA|TRBV3-1/TRBV3-2|TRBJ2-7
TGTGCCAGCACGGGACAGTCCTACGAGCAGTACTTC
CASTGQSYEQYF
>TRBD1|NA|TRBV28|TRBJ2-1
TGTGCCAGCTATGAGGGGGCAAGCTACAATGAGCAGTTCTTC
CASYEGASYNEQFF
>TRBD2|NA|TRBV11-2|TRBJ2-3
TGTGCCAGCAGCCGGGAGGGCGGCCCCACAGATACGCAGTATTTT
CASSREGGPTDTQYF
>TRBD1|once|TRBV9|TRBJ1-6
TGTGCCAGCAGCGTATCGGGACAGTATAATTCACCCCTCCACTTT
CASSVSGQYNSPLHF
>NA|NA|TRBV11-2|TRBJ2-3
TGTGCCAGCAGCTTACAGGGGAGTAGCACAGATACGCAGTATTTT
CASSLQGSSTDTQYF
>TRBD2|many|TRBV15|TRBJ2-7
TGTGCCACCAGCAGACTAGCGGGAGAGGAGCAGTACTTC
CATSRLAGEEQYF
>TRBD1|NA|TRBV28|TRBJ1-4
TGTGCCAGCAGTCTGCCAGGGGGTCTCCCGCTTTTT
CASSLPGGLPLF
>NA|NA|TRBV28|TRBJ2-2
TGTGCCAGCAGTTTATTTCAAACCCGGGGTGGTACCGGGGAGCTGTTTTTT
CASSLFQTRGGTGELFF
>NA|once|TRBV4-3|TRBJ1-3
TGCGCCAGCAGCCAACTCCCTCAGGGAACTGGAAACACCATATATTTT
CASSQLPQGTGNTIYF
>NA|NA|TRBV7-2|TRBJ2-7
TGTGCCAGCAGCCTGGACGGGGTATCCTACGAGCAGTACTTC
CASSLDGVSYEQYF
>NA|NA|TRBV15|TRBJ2-1
TGTGCCACCAGCAGAGAACTGGCAGGGGTGACCTACAATGAGCAGTTCTTC
CATSRELAGVTYNEQFF
>NA|NA|TRBV7-2|TRBJ2-7
TGTGCCAGCAGCTACTCCATAGGGACTGCCTACGAGCAGTACTTC
CASSYSIGTAYEQYF
>NA|NA|TRBV9|TRBJ1-5
TGTGCCAGCGGGAGGGGTTCGCAGCCCCAGCATTTT
CASGRGSQPQHF
>NA|NA|TRBV7-2|TRBJ1-1
TGTGCCAGCAGCCCCCTCGGGACACACTCTGAAGCTTTCTTT
CASSPLGTHSEAFF